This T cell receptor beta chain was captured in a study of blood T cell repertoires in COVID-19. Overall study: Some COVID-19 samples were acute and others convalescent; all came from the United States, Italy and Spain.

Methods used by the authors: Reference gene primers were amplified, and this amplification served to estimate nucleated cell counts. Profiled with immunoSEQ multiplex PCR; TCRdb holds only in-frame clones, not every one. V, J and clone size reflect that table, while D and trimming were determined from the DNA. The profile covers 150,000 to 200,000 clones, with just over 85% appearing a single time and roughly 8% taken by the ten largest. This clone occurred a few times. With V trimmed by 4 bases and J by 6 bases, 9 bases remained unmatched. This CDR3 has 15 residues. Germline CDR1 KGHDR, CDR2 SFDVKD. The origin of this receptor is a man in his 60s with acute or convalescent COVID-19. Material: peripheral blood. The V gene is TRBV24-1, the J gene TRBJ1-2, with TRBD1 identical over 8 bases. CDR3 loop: CATSEPGQGMNGYTF. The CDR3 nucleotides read TGTGCCACCAGTGAACCTGGACAGGGAATGAATGGCTACACCTTC.